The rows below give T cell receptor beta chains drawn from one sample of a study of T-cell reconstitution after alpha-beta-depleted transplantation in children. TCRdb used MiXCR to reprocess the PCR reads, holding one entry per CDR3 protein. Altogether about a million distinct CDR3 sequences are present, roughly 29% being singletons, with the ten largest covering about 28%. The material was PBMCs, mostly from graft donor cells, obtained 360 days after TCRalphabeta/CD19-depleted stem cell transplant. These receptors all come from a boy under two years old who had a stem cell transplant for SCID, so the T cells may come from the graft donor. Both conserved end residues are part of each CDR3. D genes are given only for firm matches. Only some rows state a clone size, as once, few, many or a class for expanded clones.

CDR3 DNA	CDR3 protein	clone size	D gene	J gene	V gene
TGTGCCAGCAGTAACCGGGACCGGAATGAAAAACTGTTTTTT	CASSNRDRNEKLFF	few	-	TRBJ1-4	TRBV12-3/TRBV12-4
TGCAGCGTGATACCGGACGTGCGAGCTGAAGCTTTCTTT	CSVIPDVRAEAFF	few	-	TRBJ1-1	TRBV29-1
TGTGCCAGTAGTATTGGGCAGGGCGGAACTGAAGCTTTCTTT	CASSIGQGGTEAFF	few	-	TRBJ1-1	TRBV19
TGTGCCAGCAGTTTAGGACGCGGCTATGGCTACACCTTC	CASSLGRGYGYTF	many	-	TRBJ1-2	TRBV28
TGTGCCACCAAGGGGGAAAACGGCTACGAGCAGTACTTC	CATKGENGYEQYF	-	-	TRBJ2-7	TRBV25-1
TGCAGTGCTAGAGAAGGGACAGGGCACTCTGGGGCCAACGTCCTGACTTTC	CSAREGTGHSGANVLTF	few	TRBD1	TRBJ2-6	TRBV20-1
TGTGCCAGCAGTTACTCGGAACAGAACACTGAAGCTTTCTTT	CASSYSEQNTEAFF	-	-	TRBJ1-1	TRBV6-5
TGCAGTGCCCACCGGTCAGGGGCAACTAATGAAAAACTGTTTTTT	CSAHRSGATNEKLFF	-	-	TRBJ1-4	TRBV20-1
TGTGCCAGCACCTTATGGGTTGAAGAAAAACTGTTTTTT	CASTLWVEEKLFF	-	-	TRBJ1-4	TRBV12-3/TRBV12-4
TGTGCCAGCAGTCCCGGACAGTTGAACACCGGGGAGCTGTTTTTT	CASSPGQLNTGELFF	many	-	TRBJ2-2	TRBV12-3/TRBV12-4
TGTGCCAGCAGCAGGGAGAGCTCCTACAATGAGCAGTTCTTC	CASSRESSYNEQFF	-	-	TRBJ2-1	TRBV6-1
TGTGCCAGCAGCTTACCAGAGAACCAAGAGACCCAGTACTTC	CASSLPENQETQYF	few	-	TRBJ2-5	TRBV7-9
TGCAGCGTTGGGAGGTACGCGGGCGAATACAATGAGCAGTTCTTC	CSVGRYAGEYNEQFF	-	-	TRBJ2-1	TRBV29-1
TGCGCCAGCAGCTGGTTGTCAGGGCCCTTAAATGGCTACACCTTC	CASSWLSGPLNGYTF	-	-	TRBJ1-2	TRBV5-1
TGTGCCAGCAGCTTGTACCGGGACAGGGGCCCCCACGAGCAGTACTTC	CASSLYRDRGPHEQYF	-	TRBD1	TRBJ2-7	TRBV7-2
TGTGCCAGCAGTGCGTACAGCGAGATGAACACTGAAGCTTTCTTT	CASSAYSEMNTEAFF	few	-	TRBJ1-1	TRBV6-1
TGTGCCAGCAGTAGATACGGGGGGGGAGAGACCCAGTACTTC	CASSRYGGGETQYF	few	TRBD2	TRBJ2-5	TRBV27
TGTGCCAGCAGGCGACAGGGAAATGGCTACACCTTC	CASRRQGNGYTF	-	TRBD1	TRBJ1-2	TRBV12-3/TRBV12-4
TGTGCCAGCAGTGAAGAGCGGGGAAGCCAAGAGACCCAGTACTTC	CASSEERGSQETQYF	-	TRBD2	TRBJ2-5	TRBV25-1
TGCAGTGCTAGACCTAATCTAGCGAACCAAGAGACCCAGTACTTC	CSARPNLANQETQYF	-	-	TRBJ2-5	TRBV20-1
TGTGCCAGTTCGTCGGGCTCGGGGGATCTCTACGAGCAGTACTTC	CASSSGSGDLYEQYF	-	-	TRBJ2-7	TRBV19
TGCGCCAGCAGCCCACTGGGGGGTAGAAGACCTCCCGAGCAGTACTTC	CASSPLGGRRPPEQYF	few	-	TRBJ2-7	TRBV5-1
TGTGCCAGCAGGAAGTTATTTGGGGGGGGGGCGCGCACCGGGGAGCTGTTTTTT	CASRKLFGGGARTGELFF	-	-	TRBJ2-2	TRBV12-3/TRBV12-4
TGTGCCAGCAGCCAAGATTGGGGGACGCGCACAGATACGCAGTATTTT	CASSQDWGTRTDTQYF	few	-	TRBJ2-3	TRBV3-1
TGTGCCAGCAGTGTCCGGGAGTTCACTGAAGCTTTCTTT	CASSVREFTEAFF	few	-	TRBJ1-1	TRBV2
TGCGCCAGCAGCTTGGAGGGGTGGACCCAGTACTTC	CASSLEGWTQYF	-	-	TRBJ2-5	TRBV5-1
TGTGCCAGCAGCGTGACAGGACCTATGAACACTGAAGCTTTCTTT	CASSVTGPMNTEAFF	-	-	TRBJ1-1	TRBV5-5
TGTGCCACCAGCAGAACCCCCAGGGCAACTAATGAAAAACTGTTTTTT	CATSRTPRATNEKLFF	few	-	TRBJ1-4	TRBV15
TGCAGTGCTAGAGCCCGACAGAACACTGAAGCTTTCTTT	CSARARQNTEAFF	-	-	TRBJ1-1	TRBV20-1
TGCAGTGCTAAAGGGCACACAGATACGCAGTATTTT	CSAKGHTDTQYF	-	-	TRBJ2-3	TRBV20-1
TGTGCCAGCACTCTGACAGGCAGCCAATACAATGAGCAGTTCTTC	CASTLTGSQYNEQFF	-	-	TRBJ2-1	TRBV12-3/TRBV12-4
TGTGCCAGCACTGGGTTCACAGATACGCAGTATTTT	CASTGFTDTQYF	few	-	TRBJ2-3	TRBV2
TGCGCCAGCAGCTTGGCCTGGAGTCAAGAGACCCAGTACTTC	CASSLAWSQETQYF	-	-	TRBJ2-5	TRBV5-1
TGCAGCGTGGGGAGCTCCTACAATGAGCAGTTCTTC	CSVGSSYNEQFF	many	-	TRBJ2-1	TRBV29-1
TGTGCCAGCAGCCGGCGAGACGCGGGCACCGGGGAGCTGTTTTTT	CASSRRDAGTGELFF	-	-	TRBJ2-2	TRBV12-3/TRBV12-4
TGCGCCAGCAGCCAGTGGCCAGAAGGCGGGGAGCTGTTTTTT	CASSQWPEGGELFF	-	-	TRBJ2-2	TRBV4-1
TGTGCCACCAGTGAAACAGGGGCGGCCAAAAACATTCAGTACTTC	CATSETGAAKNIQYF	-	TRBD1	TRBJ2-4	TRBV24-1
TGTGCCAGCAGCCAGTGGACGTCGAGCGCCTACGAGCAGTACTTC	CASSQWTSSAYEQYF	-	-	TRBJ2-7	TRBV4-2
TGTGCCAGCAGTTCTCGGGGGCTAAAACTGTTTTTT	CASSSRGLKLFF	-	-	TRBJ1-4	TRBV28
TGCAGTGTTCGACAGGGGGGCATATACTTC	CSVRQGGIYF	few	TRBD1	TRBJ2-4	TRBV20-1
TGTGCCAGCAGTTTATCTCAGGGTCGGACTGAAGCTTTCTTT	CASSLSQGRTEAFF	-	-	TRBJ1-1	TRBV28
TGTGCCAGCAGGGTTCTCTACGAGCAGTACTTC	CASRVLYEQYF	-	-	TRBJ2-7	TRBV2
TGCGCCAGCAGCACAGAGACTAGGAGCACAGATACGCAGTATTTT	CASSTETRSTDTQYF	few	-	TRBJ2-3	TRBV5-1
TGTGCCAGCAGCTTAGCAGGTTACAGGGATTACGAGCAGTACTTC	CASSLAGYRDYEQYF	-	-	TRBJ2-7	TRBV7-9
TGTGCCAGCAGTTTACTGTCCCGGGGGGCTTACGAGCAGTACTTC	CASSLLSRGAYEQYF	-	-	TRBJ2-7	TRBV12-3/TRBV12-4
TGTGCCATCAGTGTCGGTCGACAGGGGGTCCCGAGCTCCTACGAGCAGTACTTC	CAISVGRQGVPSSYEQYF	few	TRBD1	TRBJ2-7	TRBV10-3
TGTGCCAGCAGCTCTAGGCCGGTGGGAGACTACGAGCAGTACTTC	CASSSRPVGDYEQYF	-	-	TRBJ2-7	TRBV7-9
TGTGCCAGCAGTGAAGTTAGCGGGACCCACAATGAGCAGTTCTTC	CASSEVSGTHNEQFF	few	TRBD2	TRBJ2-1	TRBV2
TGTGCCAGCAGTTACTCCAGGCCGAACACCGGGGAGCTGTTTTTT	CASSYSRPNTGELFF	few	-	TRBJ2-2	TRBV6-5
TGCGCCAGCAGCGTAGACAGGGGGGACTATGGCTACACCTTC	CASSVDRGDYGYTF	-	TRBD1	TRBJ1-2	TRBV4-3
TGCAGTGCTAGCCGACAGGGGAGGGCCGGGGAGCTGTTTTTT	CSASRQGRAGELFF	few	-	TRBJ2-2	TRBV20-1
TGTGCCAGCAGCCAAGCCCCGTTTCCACTTATTCCCTCCTACGAGCAGTACTTC	CASSQAPFPLIPSYEQYF	few	-	TRBJ2-7	TRBV4-2
TGTGCCAGCAGCTTCGGTGTCTTAGCGGTTAGCACAGATACGCAGTATTTT	CASSFGVLAVSTDTQYF	-	-	TRBJ2-3	TRBV7-2
TGCAGTGCTAGAGATCCCCTCAGCGGGTGGGCCCCGTACTTC	CSARDPLSGWAPYF	-	-	TRBJ2-7	TRBV20-1
TGTGCCAGCAGTCCGTCGTACGGGGGCTGGGGGACTGAAGCTTTCTTT	CASSPSYGGWGTEAFF	few	-	TRBJ1-1	TRBV27
TGTGCCAGCAGTGGGCGGGAAAGAGATTTT	CASSGRERDF	few	-	TRBJ2-3	TRBV28
TGTGCCAGCCCGACAATACTGGGGTTTCCGAGCACAGATACGCAGTATTTT	CASPTILGFPSTDTQYF	few	-	TRBJ2-3	TRBV6-4
TGTGCCAGCAGCTTAGGGGGCGGCGGGTCGGAGACCCAGTACTTC	CASSLGGGGSETQYF	-	-	TRBJ2-5	TRBV7-3
TGTGCCAGCAGCTCTGGGAGAGCAGATACGCAGTATTTT	CASSSGRADTQYF	many	-	TRBJ2-3	TRBV27
TGTGCCAGCAGCCACGATTTGGCCGGGGGCGAAAGCCAAGAGACCCAGTACTTC	CASSHDLAGGESQETQYF	-	-	TRBJ2-5	TRBV11-2